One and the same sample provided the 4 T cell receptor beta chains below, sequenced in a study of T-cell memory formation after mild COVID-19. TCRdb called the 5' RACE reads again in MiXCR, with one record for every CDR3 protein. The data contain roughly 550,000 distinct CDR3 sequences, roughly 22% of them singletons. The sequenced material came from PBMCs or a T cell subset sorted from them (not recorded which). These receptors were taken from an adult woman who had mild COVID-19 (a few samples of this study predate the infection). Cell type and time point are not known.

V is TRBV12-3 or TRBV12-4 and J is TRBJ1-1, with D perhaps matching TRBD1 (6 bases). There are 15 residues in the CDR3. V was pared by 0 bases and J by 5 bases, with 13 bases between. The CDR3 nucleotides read TGTGCCAGCAGTTTAGCTACAGGGTCGAGGACTGAAGCTTTCTTT. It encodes CASSLATGSRTEAFF.

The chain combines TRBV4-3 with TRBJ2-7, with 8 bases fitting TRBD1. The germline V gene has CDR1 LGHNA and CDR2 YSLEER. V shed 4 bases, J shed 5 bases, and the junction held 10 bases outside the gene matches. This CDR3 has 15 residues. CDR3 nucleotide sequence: TGCGCCAGCAGCCGCAACCGGGACAGGCCCCACGAGCAGTACTTC. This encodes CASSRNRDRPHEQYF.

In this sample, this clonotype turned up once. The chain's CDR3 is CASSLADSWTNEQFF. Here the CDR3 DNA reads TGCGCCAGCAGCTTGGCCGACTCCTGGACCAATGAGCAGTTCTTC. The J gene is TRBJ2-1, the V gene TRBV5-1; D is uncertain. The CDR3 has 15 residues. The V end was cut by 0 bases, the J end by 6 bases, with 13 bases between. Germline V gives CDR1 SGHRS, CDR2 YFSETQ.

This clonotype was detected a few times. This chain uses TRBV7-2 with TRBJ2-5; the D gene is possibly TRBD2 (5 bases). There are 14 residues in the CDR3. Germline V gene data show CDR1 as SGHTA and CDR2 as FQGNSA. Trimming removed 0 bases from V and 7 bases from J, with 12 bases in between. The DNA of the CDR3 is TGTGCCAGCAGCTTAGCGGACTCCTGGGCGACCCAGTACTTC. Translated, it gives CASSLADSWATQYF.